Listed here is a single T cell receptor beta chain. Its binding antigen is unknown. Per-base quality was not reported, and no clone a single base away is much larger than it. The record originates from a study of blood T cell repertoires in COVID-19 (dated by TCRdb to 2018 to 2021). Turning to the overall study: Samples from collaborators originated in the United States, Italy and Spain and spanned both the acute and convalescent phases of COVID-19. The repertoires were made available in a free public database intended to serve as a resource for research on the immune response to SARS-CoV-2. Subjects who had been exposed to COVID-19, were actively infected with it, or had recovered from it provided the deeply sampled blood TCRbeta repertoires that made up the dataset. Where available, HLA class I and class II types were obtained from metadata supplied by the sample provider rather than from assay-based typing. The material from the prospective study consisted of cDNA or gDNA derived from T cells, B-cell-depleted T cells, or PBMCs. A de-identified subject ID, COVID-19 status, age in years and sex were almost always included in the sample metadata. Samples came from the ongoing ImmuneRACE study (first 160 participants) plus 1,254 subjects from 6 global collaborators.

The immunoSEQ Assay, a bias-controlled multiplex PCR, was used to amplify TCRbeta CDR3 regions from genomic DNA. Processing in the source paper ran as follows. Within the assay, amplification of reference gene primers was used to estimate how many nucleated cells each sample contained. To quantify the absolute abundance of each unique TCRbeta CDR3 rearrangement, sequence reads were collapsed and filtered. For each sample, productive Simpson clonality was calculated as the square root of Simpson's diversity index across productive rearrangements. TCRdb took over this immuneACCESS table, retaining in-frame rearrangements with V and J assigned. Such tables are incomplete; in checked studies, under half of the missing clones stem from an unresolved V gene, and the remainder is unexplained. V and J calls and clone size are copied from that table; D and trimming were computed from the DNA. Present in this sample are about 130,000 clones, roughly 79% of which were seen just once. 11% of the sample goes to the ten largest clones.

The paper's findings and limits, for the study overall: How much clinical and demographic metadata was included differed by source and by participant, and the metadata was provided uncurated.

Whole blood was collected in K2EDTA tubes by collaborating institutions according to the institutions' own protocols. For TCRbeta analysis, collaborator samples were shipped as frozen whole blood, as isolated PBMCs, or as DNA extracted from either sample type. The sequence derives from a human donor in a cohort sampled during active COVID-19. The material sequenced was peripheral blood.

Here is the DNA: TGTGCCAGCAGCTCCCCGACAGGGGGGGATTCACCCCTCCACTTT. It codes for CASSSPTGGDSPLHF. Recombination connected TRBV7-9 to TRBJ1-6, with 9 junctional bases fitting TRBD1. CDR1 and CDR2 were assigned from the germline V gene (reference sequence) as SEHNR and FQNEAQ. For this chain, trimming is 4 bases at the V end and 8 bases at the J end, and the number of junction bases without a gene match is 6. The CDR3 measures 15 amino acids from cysteine to phenylalanine. Only the CDR3 part of the read is kept: 45 bases, read in frame from the first base.